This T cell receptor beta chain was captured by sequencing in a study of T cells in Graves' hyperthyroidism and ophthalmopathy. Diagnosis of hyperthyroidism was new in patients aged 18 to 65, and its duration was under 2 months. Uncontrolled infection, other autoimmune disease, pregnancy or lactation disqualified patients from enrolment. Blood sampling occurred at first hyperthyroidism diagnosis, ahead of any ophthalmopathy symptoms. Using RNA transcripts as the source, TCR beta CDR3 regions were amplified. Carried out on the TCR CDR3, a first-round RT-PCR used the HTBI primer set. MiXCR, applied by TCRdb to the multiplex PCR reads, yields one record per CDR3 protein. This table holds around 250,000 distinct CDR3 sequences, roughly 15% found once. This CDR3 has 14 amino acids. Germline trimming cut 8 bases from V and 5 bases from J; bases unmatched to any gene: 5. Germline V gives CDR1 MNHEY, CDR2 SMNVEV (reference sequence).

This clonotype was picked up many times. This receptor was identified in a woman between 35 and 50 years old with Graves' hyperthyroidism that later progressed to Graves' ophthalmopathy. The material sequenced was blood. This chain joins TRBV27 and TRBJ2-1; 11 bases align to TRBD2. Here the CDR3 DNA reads TGTGCCAGCCTCCGTAGCGGGAGGGACAATGAGCAGTTCTTC. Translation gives CASLRSGRDNEQFF.